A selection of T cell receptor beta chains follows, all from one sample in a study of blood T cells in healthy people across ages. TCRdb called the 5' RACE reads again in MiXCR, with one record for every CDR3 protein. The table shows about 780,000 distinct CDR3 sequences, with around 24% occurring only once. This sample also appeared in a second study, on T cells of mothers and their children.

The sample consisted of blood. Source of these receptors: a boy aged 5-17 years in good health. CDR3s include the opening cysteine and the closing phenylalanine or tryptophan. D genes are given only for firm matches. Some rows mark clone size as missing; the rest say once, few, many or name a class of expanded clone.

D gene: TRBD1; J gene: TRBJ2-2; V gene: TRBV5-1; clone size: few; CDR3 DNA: TGCGCCAGCAGCTTCGGACAGGGGACGAGCTCCGGGGAGCTGTTTTTT; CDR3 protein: CASSFGQGTSSGELFF
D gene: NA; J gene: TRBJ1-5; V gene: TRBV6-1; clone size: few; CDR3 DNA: TGTGCCAGCACCTGGACGGGGAATAACCAGCCCCAGCATTTT; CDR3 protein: CASTWTGNNQPQHF
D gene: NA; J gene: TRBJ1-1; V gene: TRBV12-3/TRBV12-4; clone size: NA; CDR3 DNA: TGTGCCAGCAGTTTACTGGGGAGTGAGAACACTGAAGCTTTCTTT; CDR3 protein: CASSLLGSENTEAFF
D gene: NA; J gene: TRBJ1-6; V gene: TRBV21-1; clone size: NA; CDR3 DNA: TGTGCCAGCACGTCCAGTAATTCACCCCTCCACTTT; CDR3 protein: CASTSSNSPLHF
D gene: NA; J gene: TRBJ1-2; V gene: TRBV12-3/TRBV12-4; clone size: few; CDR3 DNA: TGTGCCAGCAGTCCAGGGAACTCTGGCTACACCTTC; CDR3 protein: CASSPGNSGYTF
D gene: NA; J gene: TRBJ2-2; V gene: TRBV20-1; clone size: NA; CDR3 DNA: TGCAGTGCTAGAGTGTCAGAGAACACCGGGGAGCTGTTTTTT; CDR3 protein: CSARVSENTGELFF
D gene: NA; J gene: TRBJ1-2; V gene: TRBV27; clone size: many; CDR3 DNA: TGTGCCAGCAGTTTATCCCCTAACTATGGCTACACCTTC; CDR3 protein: CASSLSPNYGYTF
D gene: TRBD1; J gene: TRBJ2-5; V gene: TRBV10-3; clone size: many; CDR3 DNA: TGTGCCATCAGTGAAGGACAGGGAGAGACCCAGTACTTC; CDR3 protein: CAISEGQGETQYF
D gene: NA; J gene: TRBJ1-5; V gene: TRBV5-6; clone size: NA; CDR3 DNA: TGTGCCAGCAGCCGGGCCGGGTGGGCTTCCAGCAATCAGCCCCAGCATTTT; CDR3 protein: CASSRAGWASSNQPQHF
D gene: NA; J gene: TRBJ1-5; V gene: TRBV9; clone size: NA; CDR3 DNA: TGTGCCAGCAGCTCAAGCCGACGATTTCCCCGGGGCAATCAGCCCCAGCATTTT; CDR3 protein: CASSSSRRFPRGNQPQHF
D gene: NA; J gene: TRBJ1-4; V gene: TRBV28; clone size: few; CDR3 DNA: TGTGCCAGCAGCCCTTACAGGGAAACGGAAGAAAAACTGTTTTTT; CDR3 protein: CASSPYRETEEKLFF
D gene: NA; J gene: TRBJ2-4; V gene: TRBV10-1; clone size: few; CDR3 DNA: TGCGCCAGCAGTGGAGGGAACGGCATTCAGTACTTC; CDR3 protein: CASSGGNGIQYF
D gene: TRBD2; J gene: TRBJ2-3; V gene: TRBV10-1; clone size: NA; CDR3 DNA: TGCGCCAGCAGTGAACACAGACTAGCGGGAGACACAGATACGCAGTATTTT; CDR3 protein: CASSEHRLAGDTDTQYF
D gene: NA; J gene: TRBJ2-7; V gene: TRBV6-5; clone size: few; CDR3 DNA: TGTGCCAGCAGTTACTCGAGAGGCAGGATCCCGAGGGAGCAGTACTTC; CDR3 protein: CASSYSRGRIPREQYF
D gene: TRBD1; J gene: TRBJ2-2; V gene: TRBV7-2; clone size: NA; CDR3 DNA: TGTGCCAGCAGCTTAGTGACACAGGGGGCCGGGGAGCTGTTTTTT; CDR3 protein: CASSLVTQGAGELFF
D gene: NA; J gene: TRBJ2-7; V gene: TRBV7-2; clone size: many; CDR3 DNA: TGTGCCAGCAGCCTGGGACGGAACTACGAGCAGTACTTC; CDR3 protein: CASSLGRNYEQYF
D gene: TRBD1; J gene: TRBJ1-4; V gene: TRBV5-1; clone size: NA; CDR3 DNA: TGCGCCAGCAGCTCCGGACAGGAGACCGAAAAACTGTTTTTT; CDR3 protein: CASSSGQETEKLFF
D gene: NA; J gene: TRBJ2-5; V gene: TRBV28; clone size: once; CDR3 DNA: TGTGCCAGCAGTCCAACCGGGACCGCCCAAGAGACCCAGTACTTC; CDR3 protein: CASSPTGTAQETQYF
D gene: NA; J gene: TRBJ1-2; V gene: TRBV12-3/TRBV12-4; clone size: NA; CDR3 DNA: TGTGCCAGCAGTTTTAATACTAACTATGGCTACACCTTC; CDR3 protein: CASSFNTNYGYTF
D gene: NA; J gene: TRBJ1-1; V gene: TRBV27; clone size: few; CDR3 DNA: TGTGCCAGCAGTTTATCAGTAGCCCAGGGACAAATGTTT; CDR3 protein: CASSLSVAQGQMF
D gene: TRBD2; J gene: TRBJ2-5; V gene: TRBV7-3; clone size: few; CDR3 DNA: TGTGCCAGCAGCGCCAGACTAGCGGGGGGGCTGGAGACCCAGTACTTC; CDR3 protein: CASSARLAGGLETQYF
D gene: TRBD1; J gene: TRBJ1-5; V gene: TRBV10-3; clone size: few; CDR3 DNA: TGTGCCACGAGGACAGGGAATCAGCCCCAGCATTTT; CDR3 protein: CATRTGNQPQHF
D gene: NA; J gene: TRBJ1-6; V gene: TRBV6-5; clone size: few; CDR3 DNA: TGTGCCAGCAGTTACGACGGGGGCTTAAGTTCACCCCTCCACTTT; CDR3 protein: CASSYDGGLSSPLHF
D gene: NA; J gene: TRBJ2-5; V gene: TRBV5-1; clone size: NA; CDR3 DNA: TGCGCCAGCAGCTTGGACCCCGGCGCAGAGACCCAGTACTTC; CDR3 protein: CASSLDPGAETQYF
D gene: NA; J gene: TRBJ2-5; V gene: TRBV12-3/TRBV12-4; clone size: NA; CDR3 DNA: TGTGCCAGCAGTTCCCGACGATCGGGGACCCAGTACTTC; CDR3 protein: CASSSRRSGTQYF
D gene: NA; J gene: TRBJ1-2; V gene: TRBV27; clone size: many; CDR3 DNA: TGTGCCAGCAGCTCAGGAAGTGGCTACACCTTC; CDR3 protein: CASSSGSGYTF
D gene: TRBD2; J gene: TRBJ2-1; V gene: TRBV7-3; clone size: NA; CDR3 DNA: TGTGCCAGCAGCTTAATGAGTCTGCGGGAGGTAAATGAGCAGTTCTTC; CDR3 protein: CASSLMSLREVNEQFF
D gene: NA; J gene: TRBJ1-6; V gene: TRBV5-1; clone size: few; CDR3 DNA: TGCGCCAGCAGCTTGGGTGACAGCTCCTATAATTCACCCCTCCACTTT; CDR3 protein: CASSLGDSSYNSPLHF
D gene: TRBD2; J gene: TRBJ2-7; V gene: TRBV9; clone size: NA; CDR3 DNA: TGTGCCAGCAGCGTTCGGCCTAGCGGGGGGGCCCCCTACGAGCAGTACTTC; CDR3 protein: CASSVRPSGGAPYEQYF
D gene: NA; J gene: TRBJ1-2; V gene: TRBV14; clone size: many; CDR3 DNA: TGTGCCAGCAGCCGCAAGGGGGGACCGACCTACTATGGCTACACCTTC; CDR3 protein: CASSRKGGPTYYGYTF
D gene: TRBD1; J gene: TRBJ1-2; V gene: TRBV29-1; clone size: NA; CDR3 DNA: TGCAGCGTTACCTTTGGGCAGGGGGCGCGAGGCTACACCTTC; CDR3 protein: CSVTFGQGARGYTF
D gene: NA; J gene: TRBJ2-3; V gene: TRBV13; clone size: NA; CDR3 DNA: TGTGCCAGCAGCCCGGACAGCCCTAGCACAGATACGCAGTATTTT; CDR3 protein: CASSPDSPSTDTQYF
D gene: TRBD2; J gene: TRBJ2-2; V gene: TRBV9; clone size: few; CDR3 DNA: TGTGCCAGCAGCCCCGGGACTACAGTCACCGGGGAGCTGTTTTTT; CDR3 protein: CASSPGTTVTGELFF
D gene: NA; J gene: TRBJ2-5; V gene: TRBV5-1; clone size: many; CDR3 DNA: TGCGCCAGCAGCTTGGGGGCAGGGCTTACAGAGACCCAGTACTTC; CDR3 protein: CASSLGAGLTETQYF
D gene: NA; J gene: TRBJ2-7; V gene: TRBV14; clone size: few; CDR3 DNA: TGTGCCAGCAGCCAAGGGAGTTTGGTCCGATACGAGCAGTACTTC; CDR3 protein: CASSQGSLVRYEQYF
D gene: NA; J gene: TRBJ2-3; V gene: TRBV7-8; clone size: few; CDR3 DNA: TGTGCCAGCAGCCCGTCAATCGGGGGACTAGATACGCAGTATTTT; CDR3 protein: CASSPSIGGLDTQYF
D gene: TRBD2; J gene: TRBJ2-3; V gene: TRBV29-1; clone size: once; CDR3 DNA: TGCAGCGTTATACTTAGCGGGGGAGATACGCAGTATTTT; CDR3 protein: CSVILSGGDTQYF
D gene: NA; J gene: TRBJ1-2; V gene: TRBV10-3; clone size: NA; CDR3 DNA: TGTGCCATCAGTGACGGGACGGTGGGTAGCTACACCTTC; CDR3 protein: CAISDGTVGSYTF
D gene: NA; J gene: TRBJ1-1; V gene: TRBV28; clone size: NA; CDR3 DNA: TGTGCCAGCAGTTCCGGCACCGCTGAAGCTTTCTTT; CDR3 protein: CASSSGTAEAFF
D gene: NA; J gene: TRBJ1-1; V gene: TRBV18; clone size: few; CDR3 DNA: TGTGCCAGCTCACCGGGACGGGACGCTGAAGCTTTCTTT; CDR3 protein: CASSPGRDAEAFF
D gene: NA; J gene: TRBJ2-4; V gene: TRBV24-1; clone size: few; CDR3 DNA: TGTACCACCAGCTCGGGTCAGGAGAACATTCAGTACTTC; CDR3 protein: CTTSSGQENIQYF
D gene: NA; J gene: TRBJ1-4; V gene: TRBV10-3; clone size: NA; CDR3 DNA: TGTGCCATCAGTGATCCCGAATGGATAGCAGATGAAAAACTGTTTTTT; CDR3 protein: CAISDPEWIADEKLFF
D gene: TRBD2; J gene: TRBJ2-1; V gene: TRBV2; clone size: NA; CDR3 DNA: TGTGCCAGCAACCCAGCGGGGGGGCCCGGCAATGAGCAGTTCTTC; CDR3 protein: CASNPAGGPGNEQFF
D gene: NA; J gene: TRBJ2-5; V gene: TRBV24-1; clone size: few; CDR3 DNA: TGTGCCACCGCTGGGGGCCCAGGGGAAGAGACCCAGTACTTC; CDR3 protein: CATAGGPGEETQYF
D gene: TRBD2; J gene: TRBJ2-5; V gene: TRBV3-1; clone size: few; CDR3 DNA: TGTGCCAGCAGCCAAGATCTCGGACTAGCGGGGGGACTCCAAGAGACCCAGTACTTC; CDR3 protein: CASSQDLGLAGGLQETQYF
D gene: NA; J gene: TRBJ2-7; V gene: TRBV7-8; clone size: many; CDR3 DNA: TGTGCCAGCAGCTTAACAGGGGGGGGCCTTTTGGGGGGGCAGTACTTC; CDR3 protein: CASSLTGGGLLGGQYF
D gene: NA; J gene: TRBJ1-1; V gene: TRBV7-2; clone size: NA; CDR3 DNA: TGTGCCGGCAGCTGGCGGGACGCAAGAAGCCGGCGGACTGAAGCTTTCTTT; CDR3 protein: CAGSWRDARSRRTEAFF
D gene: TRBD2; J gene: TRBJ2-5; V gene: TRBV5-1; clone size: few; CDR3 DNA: TGCGCCAGCAGCTGGACTAGCGGGGCAAACCAAGAGACCCAGTACTTC; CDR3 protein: CASSWTSGANQETQYF